The 20 T cell receptor beta chains below were found in one sample sequenced in a study of beta chain features in type 1 diabetes. cDNA synthesis used the whole RNA isolate, giving expressed TCRB sequences. Profiling relied on immunoSEQ multiplex PCR, and the TCRdb table lists in-frame clones only, not all of them. The sample has just over 450,000 clones, roughly 31% seen once. Material: naive CD4+ T cells from blood. These receptors originate from a young man in good health.

The V call is TRBV7-2, the J call TRBJ1-2; no clear D gene. Germline V gene lookup returns CDR1 SGHTA and CDR2 FQGNSA. The CDR3 is 12 amino acids. Trimming pared 5 bases from V and 1 base from J, leaving 5 bases between. The CDR3 reads CASSPINYGYTF. The CDR3 bases are TGTGCCAGCAGCCCAATTAACTATGGCTACACCTTC.

The V and J genes are TRBV29-1 and TRBJ2-7, with 7 bases fitting TRBD1. This CDR3 spans 13 amino acids. With V trimmed by 8 bases and J by 0 bases, 7 bases remained unmatched. Germline V CDR1 and CDR2: SQVTM, ANQGSEA. CDR3 sequence (DNA): TGCAGCCCGAGGACAGGCCTCTCCTACGAGCAGTACTTC. It yields the protein CSPRTGLSYEQYF.

This clone appeared a few times. The chain is built from TRBV18 and TRBJ2-4, with a tentative D call TRBD1 (7 bases). CDR3 length: 16 residues. The germline gives CDR1 KGHSH, CDR2 LQKENI. The V end lost 6 bases, the J end lost 5 bases, and 20 bases lay between the germline ends. CDR3 region: CASSPAGGLGQNIQYF. The CDR3 region has the DNA TGTGCCAGCTCGCCGGCAGGGGGGCTAGGGCAAAACATTCAGTACTTC.

V gene TRBV30 combines with J gene TRBJ1-2; D call uncertain. This CDR3 contains 13 residues. Between the trimmed V and J ends, which lost 0 bases and 3 bases, there was a span of 8 bases. The germline V gene encodes CDR1 GTSNPN and CDR2 SVGIG (reference sequence). The CDR3 here is CAWSVLRYYGYTF. Here the CDR3 DNA reads TGTGCCTGGAGTGTACTCAGGTACTATGGCTACACCTTC.

This clone has only a few counts. This CDR3 is also generated by other DNA sequences in the sample. The chain has TRBV29-1 and TRBJ2-7, with D perhaps TRBD2 (6 bases). CDR3 length: 14 amino acids. V lost 2 bases and J lost 0, with 11 bases in between. Germline CDR1 SQVTM, CDR2 ANQGSEA. The CDR3 reads CSVERAGSSYEQYF. In DNA, the CDR3 is TGCAGCGTTGAAAGAGCGGGTAGCTCCTACGAGCAGTACTTC.

This clone was observed a few times. This chain uses TRBV29-1 with TRBJ2-2; D might be TRBD1 (7 bases). V was cut by 1 base and J by 5 bases, with 17 bases left in between. Germline lookup yields CDR1 SQVTM and CDR2 ANQGSEA. The CDR3 totals 16 residues. The CDR3 coding sequence is TGCAGCGTTGAAGCCGCAGGGGGGCTGAGAACCGGGGAGCTGTTTTTT. This gives the protein CSVEAAGGLRTGELFF.

Only a few counts were recorded for this clone. The chain links TRBV18 to TRBJ2-1; D is possibly TRBD1 (6 bases). The CDR3 consists of 16 residues. Trimming left V 2 bases short and J 2 bases short, with 13 bases between. CDR1 KGHSH and CDR2 LQKENI come from the germline V gene. CDR3 nucleotide sequence: TGTGCCAGCTCACCAGGTAGGGACACCACCTACAATGAGCAGTTCTTC. Amino acids: CASSPGRDTTYNEQFF.

This clone was detected a few times. The genes are TRBV12-5 and TRBJ2-6, with 7 positions matching TRBD1. The CDR3 sequence is 15 residues long. Germline-derived CDR1 and CDR2 are LGHNT and FRNRAP. Trimming at V came to 6 bases and at J to 4 bases, leaving 6 bases not matched to a gene. The CDR3 loop is CASGSTGNGANVLTF. CDR3 coding DNA: TGTGCTAGTGGGTCGACAGGGAACGGGGCCAACGTCCTGACTTTC.

The rearrangement uses TRBV9 and TRBJ2-4; 9 bases match TRBD2. From germline, CDR1 is SGDLS and CDR2 YYNGEE. Trimming at V came to 0 bases and at J to 9 bases, leaving 7 bases not matched to a gene. This CDR3 region has 15 residues. CDR3 DNA sequence: TGTGCCAGCAGCGTAGGGGCGGGAGGGGCGCTCATTCAGTACTTC. Residues: CASSVGAGGALIQYF.

This chain connects TRBV7-8 to TRBJ2-7; 9 bases are a match to TRBD2. With 1 base clipped from V and 9 bases from J, the junction kept 10 bases outside the gene matches. There are 15 residues in the CDR3. Germline assignment: CDR1 SGHVS and CDR2 FQNEAQ. The DNA of the CDR3 is TGTGCCAGCAGCTTAGAGGCTAGCGGGACTACGGGGCAGTACTTC. It specifies CASSLEASGTTGQYF.

This chain uses TRBV30 with TRBJ2-1, with D tentatively TRBD2 (6 bases). Trimming stripped 3 bases from V and 1 base from J, with 10 bases between. The CDR3 runs to 14 residues. The germline gives CDR1 GTSNPN, CDR2 SVGIG (reference sequence). The CDR3 DNA reads as TGTGCCTGGAGACGCGGGATATCCTACAATGAGCAGTTCTTC. Translated, it gives CAWRRGISYNEQFF.

The V and J genes are TRBV30 and TRBJ1-1; tentatively, D is TRBD1 (5 bases). Trimming shortened V by 0 bases and J by 5 bases, and 10 bases separated the two germline ends. In germline, CDR1 is GTSNPN, CDR2 SVGIG (reference sequence). This CDR3 contains 13 residues. In DNA, the CDR3 is TGTGCCTGGAGTGTATCGGGGGGTACTGAAGCTTTCTTT. Encoded protein: CAWSVSGGTEAFF. The variable domain in full, with the rest retrieved from reference TRBV30 and TRBJ1-1, is SQTIHQWPATLVQPVGSPLSLECTVEGTSNPNLYWYRQAAGRGLQLLFYSVGIGQISSEVPQNLSASRPQDRQFILSSKKLLLSDSGFYLCAWSVSGGTEAFFGQGTRLTVV.

This clone turned up a few times. This chain connects TRBV30 to TRBJ2-5; D assignment may be TRBD1 or TRBD2 (5 bases each). Trimming left V 2 bases short and J 7 bases short, with 26 bases between. Germline CDR1 reads GTSNPN; CDR2 reads SVGIG (reference sequence). This CDR3 is built from 17 residues. CDR3 nucleotides: TGTGCCTGGAGTCCCGGGGCCCCTTTTACCACAGATAGGACCCAGTACTTC. Translating gives CAWSPGAPFTTDRTQYF.

The gene calls are TRBV9 and TRBJ2-3, with D possibly being TRBD2 (5 bases). Between the trimmed V and J ends, which lost 1 base and 2 bases, there was a span of 11 bases. The CDR3 runs 15 residues. Germline CDR1 SGDLS, CDR2 YYNGEE. The CDR3 coding sequence is TGTGCCAGCAGCGTATCTAGGACTTTCACAGATACGCAGTATTTT. Protein product: CASSVSRTFTDTQYF.

This clone was counted between two and nine times. The chain joins TRBV30 to TRBJ2-1; the match to TRBD2 covers 7 bases. The CDR3 covers 13 residues. Germline CDR1 and CDR2: GTSNPN and SVGIG (reference sequence). V lost 7 bases, J lost 5 bases, and 8 bases stayed unmatched. The CDR3 here is CALLRDYNNEQFF. The CDR3 bases are TGTGCCTTATTACGGGACTACAACAATGAGCAGTTCTTC.

The chain links TRBV7-2 to TRBJ2-2; no definite D call. Looked up from germline, CDR1 is SGHTA and CDR2 is FQGNSA. Trimming took 7 bases from V and 6 from J, leaving 6 bases between them. This CDR3 has 11 amino acids. CDR3 protein: CASTPSGELFF. In DNA, the CDR3 is TGTGCCAGCACCCCATCCGGGGAGCTGTTTTTT.

The J gene is TRBJ1-4, the V gene TRBV25-1; D is ambiguous. V lost 7 bases and J lost 8, with 20 bases in between. Germline V gene lookup returns CDR1 MGHDK and CDR2 SYGVNS. The CDR3 totals 15 residues. CDR3 protein: CASTPHSPRGEKLFF. DNA of the CDR3: TGTGCCAGCACGCCCCACAGCCCACGCGGGGAAAAACTGTTTTTT.

The chain has TRBV5-1 and TRBJ2-3, with D perhaps assigned TRBD1 or TRBD2 (5 bases each). Germline V gene data show CDR1 as SGHRS and CDR2 as YFSETQ. V lost 2 bases and J 0 bases, leaving 10 bases between the germline ends. The CDR3 sequence is 15 residues long. The CDR3 DNA follows: TGCGCCAGCAGCTTCTACGGGGACAGCACAGATACGCAGTATTTT. Its translation: CASSFYGDSTDTQYF.

This clone turned up a few times. The rearrangement links TRBV6-6 to TRBJ2-5; D may match TRBD1 or TRBD2 (5 bases each). CDR1 and CDR2 from the germline V gene are MNHNY and SVGAGI (reference sequence). The CDR3 runs 11 residues. Deletions cut 4 bases from V and 5 bases from J, with 5 bases between. The CDR3 nucleotides read TGTGCCAGCAGTTGGGGGGAGACCCAGTACTTC. It translates to CASSWGETQYF.

Regarding this clone: This specimen includes other DNA sequences encoding the same CDR3. The genes are TRBV20-1 and TRBJ2-5, with unresolved D. Trimming took off 3 bases at V and 5 bases at J, with 7 bases between the two ends. CDR3 length equals 11 residues. Germline-derived CDR1 and CDR2 are DFQATT and SNEGSKA (reference sequence). CDR3 amino acids: CSARASETQYF. For the CDR3, the DNA is TGCAGTGCTAGGGCGTCCGAGACCCAGTACTTC.